The T cell receptor beta chain described here comes from a study of vaccination effects on CD4 cells after COVID-19 (dated by TCRdb to between 2021 and 2022). In terms of the full investigation: Two doses of either the BNT162b2 or the mRNA-1273 mRNA SARS-CoV-2 vaccine were administered to participants. The full study included some eleven COVID-19 convalescent patients and several SARS-CoV-2-naive healthy vaccine recipients. SARS-CoV-2 spike-specific CD4+ TCR repertoires from before and after mRNA vaccination were compared in COVID-19 convalescent patients and in infection-naive vaccine recipients. Cultures from other donors in the study were sequenced using the Oncomine TCR Beta short-read assay on an Illumina iSeq 100.

Overall study results and their limits: In healthy vaccine recipients, vaccine-induced clones were almost all SARS-CoV-2 mono-reactive, with only 1 of 255 being cross-reactive with common cold coronaviruses. The study was limited by a small number of convalescent patients and lacked early post-infection timepoints. Clones induced by infection and clones induced by vaccination both contracted markedly at late timepoints after vaccination, which fits with T cell responses waning over time.

Library prep was done by the immunoSEQ multiplex PCR assay. DNA from the CD4+ T cells that had been cultured and isolated underwent TCR beta CDR3 sequencing. The source study handled its data this way. The analysis removed non-productive TCR sequences, trimmed reads to the CDR3 region, and retained only CDR3s that were 7 or more amino acids long. Antigen-specific clonotypes were identified using the MANAFEST web app by comparison of expansion in peptide wells against reference cultures. To be called positive, a clone needed expansion at FDR<0.05 compared with the reference and with all other wells, an odds ratio greater than 5, and a frequency greater than 0.1% in two replicate wells. A clonotype was called cross-reactive if it was significantly expanded both in SARS-CoV-2 spike wells and in at least one common cold coronavirus spike condition. Using the stringdist R package, CDR3 similarity was measured by Levenshtein distance, and unrooted trees were constructed with ape in R 3.6.1. The table was pulled from immuneACCESS by TCRdb, which kept in-frame rearrangements only. Such tables lose some clones; where checked, under half of the loss comes from unresolved V genes, and the rest has no known cause. V, J and clone size are taken as reported in that table, and D and trimming were inferred from the DNA itself. Here the sample has 65,000 to 85,000 clones; over 70% occur a single time. 12% of the sample is held by the ten biggest clonotypes.

The CDR3 goes from the cysteine to the valine over 13 residues. Here the CDR3 DNA is all that survives: 39 bases in frame from base 1. A distance of 10 bases separates the germline ends of V and J, which lose 5 bases and 2 bases respectively. This clone has a single count. Its antigen is unknown. Nothing much larger sits one base from this clone, and base qualities are not available. The ViraFEST assay stimulated PBMC with viral peptide pools and then used TCR sequencing to identify antigen-specific CD4+ T cell clonotypes by expansion. After less than 13 days of culture, CD4+ T cells were isolated with the EasySep CD4+ T cell isolation kit. The absence of prior SARS-CoV-2 infection in healthy vaccine recipients was confirmed by negative nucleocapsid antibodies before and after vaccination. Each well held around 1.9 million PBMC cultured in IMDM containing 5% human AB serum, 10 IU/ml IL-2 and gentamicin, along with around 9.1 ug/ml peptides. Half of the culture medium was replaced with fresh IL-2-containing medium on days 3 and 7. Unless noted otherwise, every peptide stimulation condition was grown in triplicate wells. Using Ficoll-Paque Plus gradient centrifugation, PBMC were separated from whole blood and then either used fresh or cryopreserved at -140C. The spike proteins of SARS-CoV-2 and of the common cold coronaviruses HCoV-NL63, HCoV-OC43 and HCoV-229E were spanned by overlapping peptide pools. Genomic DNA was extracted from cultured CD4+ T cells with the QIAamp micro DNA kit.

The sequenced sample was CD4+ T cells from PBMCs cultured with SARS-CoV-2 spike peptides, obtained before COVID-19 vaccination. Interpreted using the paper, the cell subset or site label stands for: SARS-CoV-2 spike overlapping peptide pool stimulation. The TCR originated in a human donor who received a COVID-19 vaccine. The rearrangement combines TRBV12-3 or TRBV12-4 with TRBJ2-7, with TRBD1 as a weak D call on 6 bases. This receptor carries the CDR3 CASSKTGTYEQYV. The nucleotides read TGTGCCAGCAGTAAGACAGGTACCTACGAGCAGTACGTC.